The rows below give T cell receptor beta chains drawn from one sample of a study of CD8 T cells in ankylosing spondylitis. MiXCR, applied by TCRdb to the 5' RACE reads, yields one record per CDR3 protein. The table includes approximately 150,000 distinct CDR3 sequences, 17% detected once. Sample: blood, either unsorted or a sorted T cell fraction (not recorded which). All receptors derive from a male donor with ankylosing spondylitis. The CDR3 runs from the conserved cysteine through the conserved F or W. A D gene is named only where the DNA matches it firmly. The size entry is marked missing in some rows and otherwise reads once, few, many or a size class.

clone_size,v_call,j_call,d_call,cdr3_aa,cdr3_nt
NA,TRBV24-1,TRBJ2-1,TRBD2,CATSDLGAGELDEQFF,TGTGCCACCAGTGATTTAGGAGCGGGGGAACTGGATGAGCAGTTCTTC
few,TRBV9,TRBJ2-6,TRBD2,CASSVVGGGGIGSGANVLTF,TGTGCCAGCAGCGTAGTCGGGGGGGGCGGGATAGGCTCTGGGGCCAACGTCCTGACTTTC
few,TRBV19,TRBJ2-7,NA,CASSPVGYEQYF,TGTGCCAGTAGTCCAGTAGGGTACGAGCAGTACTTC
many,TRBV2,TRBJ2-7,NA,CASSEETGFSYEQYF,TGTGCCAGCAGTGAGGAGACAGGTTTCTCCTACGAGCAGTACTTC
many,TRBV7-9,TRBJ2-1,NA,CASGWGTHNEQFF,TGTGCCAGCGGTTGGGGGACGCACAATGAGCAGTTCTTC
NA,TRBV6-5,TRBJ2-1,NA,CASSYSSLGGQFF,TGTGCCAGCAGTTACTCGTCTCTGGGAGGGCAGTTCTTC
NA,TRBV3-1,TRBJ2-5,NA,CASSPKISLETQYF,TGTGCCAGCAGCCCTAAGATTAGCTTGGAGACCCAGTACTTC
NA,TRBV10-3,TRBJ1-5,NA,CAISESSYNQPQHF,TGTGCCATCAGTGAGTCCTCCTACAATCAGCCCCAGCATTTT
few,TRBV12-3/TRBV12-4,TRBJ2-7,NA,CASSLVQNEQYF,TGTGCCAGCAGTTTAGTTCAGAACGAGCAGTACTTC
NA,TRBV10-1,TRBJ2-3,TRBD2,CASSEGGLADTQYF,TGCGCCAGCAGTGAGGGCGGACTAGCAGATACGCAGTATTTT
NA,TRBV6-5,TRBJ2-3,NA,CASSYSGVRGGTFDTQYF,TGTGCCAGCAGTTACTCGGGCGTTCGGGGCGGTACTTTTGATACGCAGTATTTT
few,TRBV20-1,TRBJ2-1,TRBD2,CSARVGTSGAYNEQFF,TGCAGTGCTAGAGTGGGAACTAGCGGGGCCTACAATGAGCAGTTCTTC
many,TRBV29-1,TRBJ2-1,TRBD2,CSVDPGGYNEQFF,TGCAGCGTTGATCCGGGGGGCTACAATGAGCAGTTCTTC
few,TRBV6-5,TRBJ2-2,TRBD2,CASSYGASGNTGELFF,TGTGCCAGCAGTTACGGGGCTAGCGGGAACACCGGGGAGCTGTTTTTT
few,TRBV27,TRBJ2-7,NA,CASSLIGGEQYF,TGTGCCAGCAGTTTAATAGGGGGCGAGCAGTACTTC
few,TRBV14,TRBJ2-7,NA,CASSSYGTFYEQYF,TGTGCCAGCAGCTCATACGGGACTTTCTACGAGCAGTACTTC
NA,TRBV27,TRBJ2-2,NA,CASSPAQVTGELFF,TGTGCCAGCAGTCCAGCACAGGTTACCGGGGAGCTGTTTTTT